This T cell receptor beta chain derives from a study of cytomegalovirus exposure and HLA in healthy donors. About this clone itself: Its antigen is undetermined.

PCR involved 60 Vbeta and 13 Jbeta primers. The table came from immunoSEQ multiplex PCR; TCRdb's copy has only in-frame clones and leaves some out. The repertoire has about 120,000 clones, about 80% of them found once; the top ten carry 9.5% to 13%. V lost 5 bases to trimming and J lost 6 bases, with 13 bases between them. CDR1 GTSNPN and CDR2 SVGIG come from the germline V gene (reference sequence). This CDR3 region has 13 residues. Points from the study as a whole: Reports indicate that TCR beta sequences accurately predicted the HLA-A and HLA-B alleles of most subjects.

The sequenced material came from PBMCs. The chain is built from TRBV30 and TRBJ1-4, with D perhaps TRBD1 (5 bases). The receptor's source is a man younger than 40 in good health and CMV-seropositive. For the CDR3, the DNA is TGTGCCTGGGGACGAGGGACTTATGAAAAACTGTTTTTT. Protein sequence: CAWGRGTYEKLFF.